This entry lists 14 T cell receptor beta chains sequenced from one sample in a study of CD8+CD57+ T cells in acquired aplastic anemia. Genomic DNA provided the template from which TCR beta VDJ and CDR3 profiles were obtained. TCRdb recomputed calls from the reads with MiXCR, one row per CDR3 protein. The table records 100,000 to 150,000 distinct CDR3 sequences, over 45% of them present only once. The sequencing sample was made of sorted CD4+, CD8+, or CD8+CD57+ T cells (not recorded which) from PBMCs. The receptors originated from a human donor in good health, serving as a control.

The chain has TRBV10-3 and TRBJ2-2; TRBD1 matches at 9 bases. This CDR3 has 14 residues. CDR1 ENHRY and CDR2 SYGVKD come from the germline V gene. Unmatched junction bases numbered 6, after V lost 6 bases and J lost 7 bases. The CDR3: CAIRPGQGHGELFF. Here the CDR3 DNA reads TGTGCCATCAGGCCGGGACAGGGCCACGGGGAGCTGTTTTTT.

This chain uses TRBV7-6 with TRBJ1-6, with no clear D. CDR1 is SGHVS, CDR2 FNYEAQ, per germline. Trimming stripped 8 bases from V and 10 bases from J, with 6 bases between. There are 10 residues in the CDR3. CDR3 DNA sequence: TGTGCCAGCTGTTGCTCACCCCTCCACTTT. Its protein product is CASCCSPLHF. Full variable domain (rest looked up from reference TRBV7-6 and TRBJ1-6): GAGVSQSPRYKVTKRGQDVALRCDPISGHVSLYWYRQALGQGPEFLTYFNYEAQQDKSGLPNDRFSAERPEGSISTLTIQRTEQRDSAMYRCASCCSPLHFGNGTRLTVT.

The chain combines TRBV25-1 with TRBJ2-3; unclear D gene. Trimming removed 1 base from V and 6 bases from J, with 11 bases in between. The CDR3 spans 14 residues. Germline V gene data show CDR1 as MGHDK and CDR2 as SYGVNS. Here the CDR3 reads CASSEFRVSDTQYF. The CDR3 DNA follows: TGTGCCAGCAGTGAATTCCGGGTGAGCGATACGCAGTATTTT. Full variable domain (missing parts from reference TRBV25-1 and TRBJ2-3): EADIYQTPRYLVIGTGKKITLECSQTMGHDKMYWYQQDPGMELHLIHYSYGVNSTEKGDLSSESTVSRIRTEHFPLTLESARPSHTSQYLCASSEFRVSDTQYFGPGTRLTVL.

The chain is built from TRBV5-4 and TRBJ1-2; tentative D call: TRBD1 (5 bases). V lost 1 base and J 8 bases, leaving 12 bases between the germline ends. The CDR3 covers 13 residues. CDR1 and CDR2 (germline): SGHNT, YYREEE (reference sequence). CDR3 nucleotide sequence: TGTGCCAGCAGCTTGAACGGGGCTGGCGGCTACACCTTC. Translating it yields CASSLNGAGGYTF.

This clonotype was detected ten times or more. The chain is built from TRBV5-5 and TRBJ1-4; D gene uncertain. The CDR3 has 15 residues. The V end was cut by 1 base, the J end by 0 bases, with 7 bases between. The germline gives CDR1 SGHKS, CDR2 YYEKEE (reference sequence). The CDR3 bases are TGTGCCAGCAGCTTGAGGGATGCAACTAATGAAAAACTGTTTTTT. Protein sequence: CASSLRDATNEKLFF.

In its sample, this clonotype was seen many times. V gene TRBV5-4 combines with J gene TRBJ1-1; 8 bases align to TRBD1. This CDR3 comprises 13 residues. Trimming removed 4 bases from V and 5 bases from J; junction bases left unmatched: 4. From germline, CDR1 is SGHNT and CDR2 YYREEE (reference sequence). The DNA for the CDR3 is TGTGCCAGCAGCCTCAGGGGGCTGACTGAAGCTTTCTTT. Its translation: CASSLRGLTEAFF.

This chain uses TRBV19 with TRBJ2-1, with 8 nucleotides matching TRBD2. Germline V gives CDR1 LNHDA, CDR2 SQIVND (reference sequence). Trimming at V came to 6 bases and at J to 5 bases, leaving 6 bases not matched to a gene. CDR3 length: 14 residues. The CDR3 sequence: CASSGGAGDNEQFF. CDR3 nucleotides: TGTGCCAGTAGCGGGGGGGCGGGAGACAATGAGCAGTTCTTC.

This clonotype has ten or more counts. The chain employs TRBV18 and TRBJ2-7, with TRBD1 matching over 7 bases. The CDR3 is 13 residues long. V lost 5 bases and J lost 1; bases outside the gene matches: 2. The V gene's germline CDR1 is KGHSH and CDR2 LQKENI. The CDR3 protein is CASSKGQSYEQYF. The CDR3 region has the DNA TGTGCCAGCTCAAAGGGACAGTCCTACGAGCAGTACTTC.

The rearrangement uses TRBV11-2 and TRBJ1-2, with 7 nucleotides matching TRBD1. Germline V lookup: CDR1 SGHAT, CDR2 FQNNGV. This CDR3 has 16 residues. J was trimmed by 4 bases and V by 5 bases; bases with no gene match: 13. In DNA, the CDR3 is TGTGCCAGCAGCAGACAAGACAGGGTCATCGGCTATGGCTACACCTTC. Its translation: CASSRQDRVIGYGYTF. Based on the CDR3 plus reference TRBV11-2 and TRBJ1-2, the full variable domain is EAGVAQSPRYKIIEKRQSVAFWCNPISGHATLYWYQQILGQGPKLLIQFQNNGVVDDSQLPKDRFSAERLKGVDSTLKIQPAKLEDSAVYLCASSRQDRVIGYGYTFGSGTRLTVV.

The chain combines TRBV2 with TRBJ2-2; D unresolved. CDR1 SNHLY and CDR2 FYNNEI come from the germline V gene. The germline V and J ends were trimmed by 7 bases and 2 bases, with 8 bases remaining between them. The CDR3 has 13 amino acids. Here the CDR3 DNA reads TGTGCCAGCAAGTCGCGTAACACCGGGGAGCTGTTTTTT. Its protein is CASKSRNTGELFF.

This clonotype was detected ten times or more. The CDR3 protein is CASSLLPGGLNEQFF. The CDR3 bases are TGTGCCAGCAGCTTGTTACCGGGGGGGCTCAATGAGCAGTTCTTC. This chain links TRBV7-8 with TRBJ2-1, with 8 bases aligning to TRBD2. This CDR3 contains 15 residues. The germline V gene encodes CDR1 SGHVS and CDR2 FQNEAQ. The V and J ends lost 3 bases and 6 bases, in that order; junction bases with no gene match: 7.

This rearrangement joins TRBV25-1 to TRBJ1-1; the D is unclear. The V gene's germline CDR1 is MGHDK and CDR2 SYGVNS. The CDR3 is made up of 11 amino acids. Trimming pared 3 bases from V and 4 bases from J, leaving 3 bases between. CDR3 sequence (DNA): TGTGCCAGCAGTGAGCGCACTGAAGCTTTCTTT. It translates to CASSERTEAFF. The full variable domain, rest sourced from reference TRBV25-1 and TRBJ1-1, is EADIYQTPRYLVIGTGKKITLECSQTMGHDKMYWYQQDPGMELHLIHYSYGVNSTEKGDLSSESTVSRIRTEHFPLTLESARPSHTSQYLCASSERTEAFFGQGTRLTVV.

This clonotype was detected once. V gene TRBV9 combines with J gene TRBJ1-1, with a possible D match to TRBD1 (6 bases). The V gene lost 3 bases and the J gene lost 4 bases, with 10 bases spanning the gap. Germline assignment: CDR1 SGDLS and CDR2 YYNGEE. This CDR3 has 13 amino acids. The CDR3 DNA reads as TGTGCCAGCAGCGCCAGGGGTTCCACTGAAGCTTTCTTT. It specifies CASSARGSTEAFF.

The chain employs TRBV5-4 and TRBJ1-5; TRBD1 matches 9 bases. Looked up from germline, CDR1 is SGHNT and CDR2 is YYREEE (reference sequence). Trimming removed 1 base from V and 6 bases from J; junction bases left unmatched: 11. The CDR3 consists of 17 residues. In DNA, the CDR3 is TGTGCCAGCAGCTTGCGCACCGGGACAGGGTTTTTTCAGCCCCAGCATTTT. This encodes CASSLRTGTGFFQPQHF.